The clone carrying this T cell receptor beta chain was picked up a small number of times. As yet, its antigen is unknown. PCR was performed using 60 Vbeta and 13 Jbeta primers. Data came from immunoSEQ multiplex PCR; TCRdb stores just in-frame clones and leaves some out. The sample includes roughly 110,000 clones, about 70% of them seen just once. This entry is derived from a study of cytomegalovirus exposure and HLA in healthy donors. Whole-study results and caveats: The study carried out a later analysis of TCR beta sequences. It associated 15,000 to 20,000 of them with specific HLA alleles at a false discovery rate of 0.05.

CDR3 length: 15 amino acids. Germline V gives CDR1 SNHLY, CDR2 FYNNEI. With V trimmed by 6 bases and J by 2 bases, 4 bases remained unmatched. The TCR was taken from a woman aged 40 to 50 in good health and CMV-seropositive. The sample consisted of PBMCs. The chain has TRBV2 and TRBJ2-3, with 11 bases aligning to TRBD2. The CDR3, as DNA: TGTGCCAGCAGGAGACTAGCGGGGTCCACAGATACGCAGTATTTT. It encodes CASRRLAGSTDTQYF.